The 22 T cell receptor beta chains below come from one sample, sequenced in a study of ipilimumab plus nivolumab after autologous stem cell transplantation. Repertoires were generated with immunoSEQ multiplex PCR, while TCRdb's copy carries only in-frame clones and drops some. The sample contains over 15,000 clones, approximately 79% of which appear only once. The sequencing here drew on PBMCs, taken in a trial of ipilimumab plus nivolumab as post-transplant consolidation. The receptors derive from a male donor with diffuse large B-cell lymphoma.

The rearrangement links TRBV5-4 to TRBJ2-1, with 8 nucleotides matching TRBD2. The V and J ends lost 2 bases and 3 bases, in that order; junction bases with no gene match: 4. Per germline, CDR1 SGHNT and CDR2 YYREEE (reference sequence). This CDR3 is built from 15 residues. This CDR3 reads CASSLLAAVYNEQFF. CDR3 coding DNA: TGTGCCAGCAGCTTACTAGCGGCGGTCTACAATGAGCAGTTCTTC. The full variable domain, with the rest looked up from reference TRBV5-4 and TRBJ2-1, is ETGVTQSPTHLIKTRGQQVTLRCSSQSGHNTVSWYQQALGQGPQFIFQYYREEENGRGNFPPRFSGLQFPNYSSELNVNALELDDSALYLCASSLLAAVYNEQFFGPGTRLTVL.

This clone was observed a handful of times. V gene TRBV7-3 combines with J gene TRBJ2-3; a weak D match, TRBD1 (6 bases). The V gene lost 4 bases and the J gene lost 4 bases, with 12 bases spanning the gap. The CDR3 length is 14 residues. The germline V gene has CDR1 SGHTA and CDR2 FQGTGA. In nucleotides, the CDR3 is TGTGCCAGCAGCTCCAGGGGTATGGCAGATACGCAGTATTTT. Translated: CASSSRGMADTQYF.

The sample holds a few counts of this clone. The genes are TRBV11-2 and TRBJ2-7; the match to TRBD2 covers 9 bases. The CDR3 extends over 15 amino acids. Losses at the gene ends were 3 bases for V and 2 bases for J; bases not matched to a gene: 5. CDR1 is SGHAT and CDR2 is FQNNGV in the germline V gene. The CDR3 is CASSFGAGGTYEQYF. DNA of the CDR3: TGTGCCAGCAGCTTCGGAGCGGGAGGAACCTACGAGCAGTACTTC.

The rearrangement uses TRBV5-4 and TRBJ1-1; 8 bases line up with TRBD1. Germline CDR1 reads SGHNT; CDR2 reads YYREEE (reference sequence). V dropped 0 bases and J dropped 4; count of bases not matched to a gene: 8. The CDR3 consists of 16 residues. The CDR3 nucleotides read TGTGCCAGCAGCTTGGCCGGAGCAGGGGGCGTCACTGAAGCTTTCTTT. It specifies CASSLAGAGGVTEAFF.

This rearrangement joins TRBV29-1 to TRBJ2-1; D gene unclear. This CDR3 has 14 amino acids. Looked up from germline, CDR1 is SQVTM and CDR2 is ANQGSEA. V was shortened by 3 bases and J by 2 bases, with 11 bases between the two germline ends. CDR3 nucleotides: TGCAGCGTTGAGGGTGCCAGAGCCTACAATGAGCAGTTCTTC. This codes for CSVEGARAYNEQFF.

V is TRBV19 and J is TRBJ1-5; 7 bases align to TRBD1. The CDR3 extends over 17 amino acids. Germline-derived CDR1 and CDR2 are LNHDA and SQIVND (reference sequence). J lost 0 bases, V lost 4 bases, and 9 bases had no gene match. CDR3 amino acids: CASSKGGQTNSNQPQHF. For the CDR3, the DNA is TGTGCCAGTAGTAAAGGGGGACAGACTAATAGCAATCAGCCCCAGCATTTT.

The V gene is TRBV7-8, the J gene TRBJ2-3, with D possibly being TRBD1 (5 bases). V gave up 2 bases and J gave up 8 bases, with 11 bases separating them. This CDR3 spans 13 amino acids. Per germline, CDR1 SGHVS and CDR2 FQNEAQ. DNA of the CDR3: TGTGCCAGCAGCTTAAGGGTTCAGGGTACGCAGTATTTT. Encoded protein: CASSLRVQGTQYF.

This clone was detected a few times. V and J are TRBV30 and TRBJ1-6; D perhaps matches TRBD1 (5 bases). The CDR3 length is 14 residues. Trimming removed 3 bases from V and 9 bases from J, with 15 bases in between. The V gene's germline CDR1 is GTSNPN and CDR2 SVGIG (reference sequence). The CDR3 DNA reads as TGTGCCTGGAGCGCCTTAACAGGTTCTTCACCCCTCCACTTT. It translates to CAWSALTGSSPLHF.

V gene TRBV5-1 combines with J gene TRBJ1-1, with D uncertain. V lost 0 bases to trimming and J lost 10 bases, with 13 bases between them. This CDR3 comprises 13 residues. Germline loops: CDR1 SGHRS, CDR2 YFSETQ. CDR3 nucleotide sequence: TGCGCCAGCAGCTTGGCTGGACCGACTTTAGCTTTCTTT. Its translation is CASSLAGPTLAFF.

The rearrangement joins TRBV7-8 to TRBJ1-3; D is perhaps TRBD1 (5 bases). Germline V gene lookup returns CDR1 SGHVS and CDR2 FQNEAQ. The CDR3 length is 15 residues. The V gene lost 2 bases and the J gene lost 1 base, with 9 bases spanning the gap. Written as DNA, the CDR3 is TGTGCCAGCAGCTTATTTTCAGGGTCTGGAAACACCATATATTTT. Translating it yields CASSLFSGSGNTIYF. Looking up the rest from reference TRBV7-8 and TRBJ1-3 gives the full variable domain: GAGVSQSPRYKVAKRGQDVALRCDPISGHVSLFWYQQALGQGPEFLTYFQNEAQLDKSGLPSDRFFAERPEGSVSTLKIQRTQQEDSAVYLCASSLFSGSGNTIYFGEGSWLTVV.

There are a few counts of this clone. The chain combines TRBV27 with TRBJ2-2; D is ambiguous. Trimming removed 3 bases from V and 4 bases from J, with 9 bases in between. Looked up from germline, CDR1 is MNHEY and CDR2 is SMNVEV (reference sequence). The CDR3 sequence is 14 residues long. The CDR3 nucleotides read TGTGCCAGCAGTTTTTTGTCGGGCACCGGGGAGCTGTTTTTT. As protein: CASSFLSGTGELFF.

The rearrangement uses TRBV5-1 and TRBJ2-3; D is perhaps TRBD2 (5 bases). This CDR3 contains 15 residues. Trimming left V 0 bases short and J 0 bases short, with 8 bases between. Germline CDR1 SGHRS, CDR2 YFSETQ. The CDR3 loop reads CASSLASSSTDTQYF. The CDR3 coding sequence is TGCGCCAGCAGCTTGGCTAGCTCTAGCACAGATACGCAGTATTTT.

This chain joins TRBV5-1 and TRBJ2-5; perhaps TRBD2 as D (5 bases). Trimming cost V 1 base and J 11 bases, with 18 bases left between them. The germline CDR1 and CDR2 sequences are SGHRS and YFSETQ. The CDR3 covers 14 residues. This CDR3 reads CASSLSPQFGEQYF. CDR3 in DNA: TGCGCCAGCAGCTTGAGCCCTCAGTTCGGGGAGCAGTACTTC.

The V gene is TRBV2, the J gene TRBJ1-2; D is perhaps TRBD1 (5 bases). CDR3 length equals 12 residues. CDR1 and CDR2 from the germline V gene are SNHLY and FYNNEI. Trimming shortened V by 3 bases and J by 8 bases, and 10 bases separated the two germline ends. CDR3 region: CASSDRDGGYTF. In DNA, the CDR3 is TGTGCCAGCAGTGACAGGGATGGCGGCTACACCTTC. Variable domain in full (rest from reference TRBV2 and TRBJ1-2): EPEVTQTPSHQVTQMGQEVILRCVPISNHLYFYWYRQILGQKVEFLVSFYNNEISEKSEIFDDQFSVERPDGSNFTLKIRSTKLEDSAMYFCASSDRDGGYTFGSGTRLTVV.

This chain links TRBV4-2 with TRBJ2-3, with D uncertain. From germline, CDR1 is LGHNA and CDR2 YNFKEQ. V gave up 2 bases and J gave up 0 bases, with 12 bases separating them. CDR3 length: 16 amino acids. As DNA, the CDR3 is TGTGCCAGCAGCCAACAGTTCCTATCTAGCACAGATACGCAGTATTTT. Translated, it gives CASSQQFLSSTDTQYF.

The V gene is TRBV13, the J gene TRBJ2-7; possible D gene TRBD2, 5 bases. Trimming shortened V by 4 bases and J by 7 bases, and 14 bases separated the two germline ends. Germline V gene data show CDR1 as PRHDT and CDR2 as FYEKMQ (reference sequence). The CDR3 spans 13 residues. In DNA form, the CDR3 reads TGTGCCAGCAGCTCCGGACGGGGTTGGGAGCAGTACTTC. This encodes CASSSGRGWEQYF.

The chain recombines TRBV9 with TRBJ1-1; 7 bases map to TRBD1. Germline loops: CDR1 SGDLS, CDR2 YYNGEE. This CDR3 region has 15 residues. V trimming: 4 bases; J trimming: 2 bases; junction bases outside the gene matches: 8. In DNA form, the CDR3 reads TGTGCCAGCAGCAAACGAGGGGGCCCCAACACTGAAGCTTTCTTT. Amino acids: CASSKRGGPNTEAFF.

CDR3 coding DNA: TGTGCCAGCAGCAACACCCCAGGGGGGAGAGCTTTCTTT. Translating gives CASSNTPGGRAFF. This rearrangement joins TRBV7-9 to TRBJ1-1; 7 positions match TRBD1. This CDR3 contains 13 residues. Germline CDR1 SEHNR, CDR2 FQNEAQ (reference sequence). V lost 5 bases to trimming and J lost 10 bases; unmatched junction nucleotides: 10.

J is TRBJ2-5 and V is TRBV27; 7 nucleotides line up with TRBD2. The V and J ends lost 4 bases and 5 bases, in that order; junction bases with no gene match: 13. The germline CDR1 and CDR2 sequences are MNHEY and SMNVEV (reference sequence). The CDR3 length is 16 residues. CDR3 residues: CASSSLAESRVETQYF. CDR3 sequence (DNA): TGTGCCAGCAGTTCCCTAGCGGAATCGAGGGTGGAGACCCAGTACTTC.

The CDR3 DNA sequence: TGTGCCAGTAGACCAGGGACAGGCGACGGCTACACCTTC. Translating gives CASRPGTGDGYTF. The V and J genes are TRBV19 and TRBJ1-2, with 8 bases identical to TRBD1. Germline-derived CDR1 and CDR2 are LNHDA and SQIVND (reference sequence). With V trimmed by 6 bases and J by 8 bases, 8 bases remained unmatched. This CDR3 spans 13 amino acids.

This clone was seen a handful of times. CDR3 sequence (DNA): TGTGCCAGCAGTTTATTTCCCCCCCAGGGCAATCAGCCCCAGCATTTT. It specifies CASSLFPPQGNQPQHF. The chain joins TRBV27 to TRBJ1-5; D call uncertain. CDR1 is MNHEY and CDR2 is SMNVEV in the germline V gene (reference sequence). V lost 1 base and J lost 2, with 12 bases in between. There are 16 residues in the CDR3.

V gene TRBV18 combines with J gene TRBJ1-3; the D gene is possibly TRBD1 (5 bases). Germline assignment: CDR1 KGHSH and CDR2 LQKENI. V was cut by 0 bases and J by 4 bases, with 13 bases left in between. The CDR3 covers 16 residues. Written as DNA, the CDR3 is TGTGCCAGCTCACCACCAGCCCAGAGGGGAGGAAACACCATATATTTT. Translating it yields CASSPPAQRGGNTIYF. Full variable domain (remainder filled in from reference TRBV18 and TRBJ1-3): NAGVMQNPRHLVRRRGQEARLRCSPMKGHSHVYWYRQLPEEGLKFMVYLQKENIIDESGMPKERFSAEFPKEGPSILRIQQVVRGDSAAYFCASSPPAQRGGNTIYFGEGSWLTVV.